Only a few counts were recorded for the clone carrying this T cell receptor beta chain. This specimen comes from a study of shared T cell receptors in the human thymus. Sequenced by immunoSEQ multiplex PCR; TCRdb stores in-frame clones only, minus some. The table includes almost 550,000 clones, roughly 74% detected once. From germline, CDR1 is MNHEY and CDR2 SMNVEV (reference sequence). The V segment lost 5 bases and the J segment 5 bases; nucleotides outside the gene matches: 3. This CDR3 has 14 residues. This sample also belongs to another study, concerning human thymus T cells. Per that paper: It was healthy Finnish infants having corrective surgery for congenital heart defects who were the donors. Thymus tissue for the work was resected from patients undergoing corrective heart surgery. Among thymic and blood repertoires, usage of V and J genes appeared biased. Related work found strong thymic repertoire overlap between unrelated individuals.

The chain combines TRBV27 with TRBJ1-4; the match to TRBD1 covers 9 bases. The TCR was taken from a boy under two years old with a congenital heart defect. The sample consisted of thymocytes. The CDR3: CASSPTGGNEKLFF. In DNA, the CDR3 is TGTGCCAGCAGTCCGACAGGGGGGAATGAAAAACTGTTTTTT.